This TCR beta chain was identified in a study of Graves' ophthalmopathy and Graves' hyperthyroidism. CDR3 length equals 11 residues. Per germline, CDR1 MNHEY and CDR2 SMNVEV (reference sequence). Trimming removed 5 bases at V and 6 bases at J, with 4 bases between. Additional autoimmune diseases, uncontrolled infections, pregnancy or lactation disqualified patients. Whole-study findings and limits: Discrimination between ophthalmopathy and stable hyperthyroidism by a 13-signature model showed 85% to 90% sensitivity and less than 84% specificity. As the model predicted ophthalmopathy progression, it achieved a sensitivity of less than 71% and a specificity of 72.22%. Detected in blood as well were most expanded thyroid clonotypes with frequency above 0.001.

Amplified TCR beta CDR3 regions were obtained using RNA transcripts as template. HTBI primers were used in a first-round RT-PCR, which preceded a second-round multiplex PCR. TCRdb reanalysed the multiplex PCR reads using MiXCR and keeps one entry per CDR3 protein. Of around 520,000 distinct CDR3 sequences listed, 39% are singletons. Concerning this clonotype: Its antigen is currently unknown. This sequence may be a read error, since a much larger clone differs from it by one base.

Material: peripheral blood or thyroid tissue (not recorded which). The TCR was taken from an adult man with Graves' hyperthyroidism. The genes are TRBV27 and TRBJ2-2; D is unresolved. The CDR3 region has the DNA TGTGCCAGCAGTATGGCCGGGGAGCTGTTTTTT. Its translation is CASSMAGELFF.